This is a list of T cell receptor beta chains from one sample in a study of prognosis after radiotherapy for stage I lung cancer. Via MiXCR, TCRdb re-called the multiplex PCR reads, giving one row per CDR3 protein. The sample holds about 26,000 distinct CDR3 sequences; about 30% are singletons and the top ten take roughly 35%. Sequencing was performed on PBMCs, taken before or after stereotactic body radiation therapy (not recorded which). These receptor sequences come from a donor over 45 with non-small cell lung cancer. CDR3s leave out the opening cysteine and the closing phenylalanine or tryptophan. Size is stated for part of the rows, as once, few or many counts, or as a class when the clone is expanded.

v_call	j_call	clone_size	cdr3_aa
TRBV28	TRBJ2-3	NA	ASGTSDTQY
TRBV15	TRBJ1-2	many	ATSKEGGYT
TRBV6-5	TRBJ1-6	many	ASSYGTALFYNSPLH
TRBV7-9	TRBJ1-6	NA	ASSLDGGNSPLH
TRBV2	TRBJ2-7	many	ASKGDAYEQY
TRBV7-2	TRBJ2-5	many	ASSPSARETQY
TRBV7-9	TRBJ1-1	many	ASSLDPGQGNTEAF
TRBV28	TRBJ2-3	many	ASSFLQGTDTQY
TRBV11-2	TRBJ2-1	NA	ASSYSAYEQF
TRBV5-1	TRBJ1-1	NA	ASSYRTGGSTEAF
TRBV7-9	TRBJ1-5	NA	ASSTIGDQPQH
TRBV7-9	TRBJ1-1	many	ASSLASATAGGAF
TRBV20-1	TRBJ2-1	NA	SAISWTGIHNEQF
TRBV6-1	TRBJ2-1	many	ATRQGPSYNEQF
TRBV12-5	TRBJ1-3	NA	ASAGTSSGNTIY
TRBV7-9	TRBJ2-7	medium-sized	ASSQGREQY
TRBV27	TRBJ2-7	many	ASSSPGGVSQY
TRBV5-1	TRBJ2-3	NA	ASSLGAGRTDTQY
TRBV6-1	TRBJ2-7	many	ASRPDRGRGYEQY
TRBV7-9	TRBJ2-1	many	ASSASGFVNEQF
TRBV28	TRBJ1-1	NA	ASSFAGGSTEAF
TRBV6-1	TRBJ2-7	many	ASRSSGQGREQY
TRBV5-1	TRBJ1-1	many	ASSLEESATEAF
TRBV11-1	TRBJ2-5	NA	ASSDGETQY
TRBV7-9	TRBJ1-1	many	ASYRDRAGPTEAF
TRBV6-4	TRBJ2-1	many	ASSDSNGHNEQF
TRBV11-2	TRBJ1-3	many	ASSSVRSSGNTIY
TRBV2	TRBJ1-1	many	ATHQGSNTEAF
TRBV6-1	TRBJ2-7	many	ASSSLGQGYYEQY
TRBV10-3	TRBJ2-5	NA	AIRGNERGETQY
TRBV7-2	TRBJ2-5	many	ASSWAVRETQY
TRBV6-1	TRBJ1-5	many	ASSQGQGQPQH
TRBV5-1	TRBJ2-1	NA	ASSLEACTAQTSQQF
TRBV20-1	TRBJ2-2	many	SASLPGRGELF
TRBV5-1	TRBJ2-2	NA	ASSSGQGFGELF
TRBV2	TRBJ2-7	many	ASSEQGNPYEQY
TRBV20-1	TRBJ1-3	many	SADYRAVNTIY
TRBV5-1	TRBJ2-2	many	ASQGQYTGELF
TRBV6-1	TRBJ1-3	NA	ASSQTVQFGVNTIY
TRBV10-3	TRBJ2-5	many	AISESGGVRETQY
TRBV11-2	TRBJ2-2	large	ASSSPDAGRVGELF
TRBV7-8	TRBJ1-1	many	ASSLVEGNVLGNTEAF